The source of this T cell receptor (beta chain) is a study of identical twins. Study findings and constraints: Beta out-of-frame twin sharing showed a weaker excess.

A universal primer site was added by template switching, and unique molecular identifiers were carried by the cDNA. MiXCR, applied by TCRdb to the 5' RACE reads, yields one record per CDR3 protein. The sample has hundreds of thousands of distinct CDR3 sequences; under 8.5% are singletons. This clonotype showed up many times. Antigen: not known. The same sample was also used in a study of yellow fever vaccine responses in identical twins.

The sequence was obtained from a woman younger than 30 in good health. The sequenced material came from PBMCs.

The CDR3 loop reads CASSWRQGAIGTF. In nucleotides, the CDR3 is TGTGCCAGCAGTTGGAGGCAGGGGGCGATAGGGACCTTC. The V call is TRBV12-3 or TRBV12-4, the J call TRBJ1-2, with 8 nucleotides matching TRBD1. The CDR3 sequence is 13 residues long. Trimming cost V 4 bases and J 14 bases; bases outside gene matches: 12.